The clone carrying this T cell receptor (beta chain) was detected ten times or more. Mismatch with germline at one junction end may stem from a read error. Molecular-barcoded quantitative 5'-RACE produced these TCR beta libraries. MiXCR, applied by TCRdb to the 5' RACE reads, yields one record per CDR3 protein. The table includes around 300,000 distinct CDR3 sequences, roughly 10% detected once. This entry belongs to a study of CD8 T cells in ankylosing spondylitis. The CDR3 extends over 14 amino acids. Germline values: CDR1 LGHNA, CDR2 YSLEER. The specimen sequenced was blood, either unsorted or a sorted T cell fraction (not recorded which). V is TRBV4-3 and J is TRBJ2-2, with D uncertain. The TCR sequence derives from a female donor with ankylosing spondylitis or in good health (not recorded which). The CDR3 sequence is CPSSQGVSPGELFF. The DNA for the CDR3 is TGCCCCAGCAGCCAAGGTGTTAGCCCCGGGGAGCTGTTTTTT.